The clone carrying this T cell receptor (beta chain) was observed a few times. These data belong to a study of blood T cell repertoires in COVID-19. Produced via immunoSEQ multiplex PCR; TCRdb's table is partial and in-frame only. This sample has roughly 100,000 clones; around 80% occur once, and the top ten carry 20% to 25%. J lost 2 bases, V lost 5 bases, and 4 bases had no gene match. The CDR3 is 14 residues long. Germline CDR1 LNHDA, CDR2 SQIVND (reference sequence). The receptor comes from an older man with active or convalescent COVID-19. Sequenced input: peripheral blood. The gene calls are TRBV19 and TRBJ1-1; 8 nucleotides agree with TRBD1. The DNA of the CDR3 is TGTGCCAGTAGTTTGGACAGGGCAAACACTGAAGCTTTCTTT. Its protein is CASSLDRANTEAFF.